This TCR beta chain was identified during a study of T cells in localized non-small cell lung cancer. About this clone: Its antigen is undetermined.

Sequencing was performed with immunoSEQ multiplex PCR; in TCRdb, only in-frame clones are kept and a portion is missing. The table has roughly 40,000 clones, over 75% seen once. Study-level points and caveats: Because sequencing included only one region (of the tumor), heterogeneity remains possible. Of the tissues analyzed, uninvolved adjacent lung showed maximal T cell clonality, greater than tumor.

CDR1 is LNHDA and CDR2 is SQIVND in the germline V gene (reference sequence). The junction had 10 bases not matched to a gene; V was cut back by 6 bases and J by 6 bases. The CDR3 runs to 14 residues. This chain links TRBV19 with TRBJ1-1, with 7 bases matching TRBD1. The clonotype was recovered from a woman aged 35-70 years with stage I lung adenocarcinoma. Sequencing was performed on peripheral blood, taken before any cancer treatment. The CDR3 DNA is TGTGCCAGTAGAAGACAGGGAGTCCCCCCTGAAGCTTTCTTT. Encoded protein: CASRRQGVPPEAFF.